The clone carrying this T cell receptor beta chain has a handful of counts. Its antigen is still unknown. The entry originates in a study of human T cells and chemical hapten exposure. Study details: Per-sample TCR yield variation was attributed mainly to small pooled library volume differences.

Overall study findings and caveats: Significantly more large CDR3 similarity clusters were formed by expanded TCRs than by controls.

The time point here: patch test 2, 6 weeks after DPC sensitization. Treatment here: therapeutic diphenylcyclopropenone sensitization with weekly scalp DPC. Individual cDNA molecules had unique molecular identifiers attached to them by the library. TCRdb re-analysed the RACE reads in MiXCR, keeping a single row per CDR3 protein. The sample yields under 450,000 distinct CDR3 sequences, more than 5% seen once. Germline V gives CDR1 LGHNA, CDR2 YSLEER. Deletions cut 0 bases from V and 5 bases from J, with 9 bases between. The CDR3 runs to 14 residues. The V gene is TRBV4-3, the J gene TRBJ2-3; D call uncertain. This receptor was taken from a woman aged 18-29 years with alopecia areata. Some clones in this sample may be carry-over from other donors' samples. Sequencing was performed on whole blood, taken in connection with sensitization to the hapten diphenylcyclopropenone (DPC). The CDR3 region has the DNA TGCGCCAGCAGCCAAGATTGGGTACTAGATACGCAGTATTTT. Its protein product is CASSQDWVLDTQYF.